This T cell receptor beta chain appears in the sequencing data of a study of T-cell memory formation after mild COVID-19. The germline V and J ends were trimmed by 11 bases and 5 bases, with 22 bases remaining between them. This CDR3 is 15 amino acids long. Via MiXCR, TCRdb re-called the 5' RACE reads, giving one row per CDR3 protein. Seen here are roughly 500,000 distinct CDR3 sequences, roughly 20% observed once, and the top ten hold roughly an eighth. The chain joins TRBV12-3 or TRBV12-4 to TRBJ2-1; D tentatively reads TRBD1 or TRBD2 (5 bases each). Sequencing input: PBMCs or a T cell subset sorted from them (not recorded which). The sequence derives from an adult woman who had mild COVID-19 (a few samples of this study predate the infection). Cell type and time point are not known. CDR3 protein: CAVAGEGAPHNEQFF. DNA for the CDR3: TGTGCCGTCGCGGGTGAAGGGGCGCCTCACAATGAGCAGTTCTTC.